Listed below are T cell receptor beta chains from one sample, sequenced in a study of Tregs in tolerant kidney transplant recipients. Method: immunoSEQ multiplex PCR; TCRdb's copy keeps in-frame clones and lacks some. The sample consists of about 240,000 clones, about 80% of them appearing once. Material: CD4+ T cells from blood. These receptors all come from a human donor in good health. Both conserved end residues are part of each CDR3. Size is stated for part of the rows, as once, few or many counts, or as a class when the clone is expanded.

CASTKAGQGRGYTF	NA	TRBV6-5
CASSLHSWVAGLPGELFF	NA	TRBV5-1
CASSYGQSQGEAQYF	NA	TRBV7-9
CSVVGGVDTGELFF	NA	TRBV29-1
CASSVGGITYNEQFF	NA	TRBV5-4
CASNESPNTEAFF	few	TRBV2
CASSLEGRDTEAFF	NA	TRBV5-1
CASSLGQGDGNTIYF	NA	TRBV5-1
CATSREYTGGSEAFF	NA	TRBV15
CASSLGAGARGETQYF	NA	TRBV7-2
CSVEGRTSTDTQYF	NA	TRBV29-1
CASLSELVTKTQYF	NA	TRBV6-1
CASSMQGSPAYEQYF	NA	TRBV11-2
CASSSKLVAGNEQFF	NA	TRBV19
CASRSGTGYGYTF	NA	TRBV6-1